The 22 T cell receptor beta chains below all came from one sample that was sequenced in a study of cytomegalovirus exposure and HLA in healthy donors. PCR primers comprised 60 Vbeta and 13 Jbeta primers. Sequencing used immunoSEQ multiplex PCR; TCRdb keeps in-frame clones, though not all of them. Seen here are 170,000 or so clones, approximately 80% observed once, and the top ten hold approximately 0.51%. The sequenced sample consisted of PBMCs. The source is a woman between 50 and 59 years old in good health and CMV-seronegative.

The chain has TRBV6-1 and TRBJ1-1; 7 nucleotides align to TRBD1. The germline gives CDR1 MNHNS, CDR2 SASEGT. Trimming at V came to 4 bases and at J to 7 bases, leaving 6 bases not matched to a gene. The CDR3 runs to 13 residues. The CDR3 loop is CASSGRQGGEAFF. CDR3 DNA: TGTGCCAGCAGTGGGAGACAGGGCGGTGAAGCTTTCTTT.

This chain links TRBV18 with TRBJ2-4, with 7 bases fitting TRBD1. The CDR3 covers 16 residues. With 6 bases clipped from V and 6 bases from J, the junction kept 14 bases outside the gene matches. Germline CDR1 and CDR2: KGHSH and LQKENI. The CDR3 region is CASSDTPRTGRNIQYF. Written as DNA, the CDR3 is TGTGCCAGCTCCGATACCCCCCGGACAGGAAGAAACATTCAGTACTTC.

J is TRBJ2-7 and V is TRBV28; D perhaps matches TRBD2 (6 bases). CDR1 and CDR2 from the germline V gene are MDHEN and SYDVKM. CDR3 length equals 16 residues. V gave up 4 bases and J gave up 0 bases, with 16 bases separating them. CDR3 bases: TGTGCCAGCAGTTCCCTAAAGCCGGGACTCTCCTACGAGCAGTACTTC. Translating gives CASSSLKPGLSYEQYF.

V usage is TRBV6-6 and J usage is TRBJ2-1; the D is unclear. Per germline, CDR1 MNHNY and CDR2 SVGAGI (reference sequence). The length of the CDR3 is 13 residues. The germline V and J ends were trimmed by 1 base and 6 bases, with 7 bases remaining between them. This chain's CDR3 is CASSYFLSNEQFF. The DNA for the CDR3 is TGTGCCAGCAGTTACTTCCTCAGCAATGAGCAGTTCTTC.

The J gene is TRBJ2-7, the V gene TRBV11-2; D is perhaps TRBD1 (6 bases). Germline V lookup: CDR1 SGHAT, CDR2 FQNNGV. V lost 2 bases to trimming and J lost 6 bases, with 14 bases between them. This CDR3 contains 14 residues. This CDR3 reads CASSLSRVTGEQYF. The CDR3 coding sequence is TGTGCCAGCAGCTTAAGCAGGGTGACAGGCGAGCAGTACTTC.

The chain employs TRBV7-2 and TRBJ2-2; TRBD1 matches at 12 bases. V shed 6 bases and J 7 bases; nucleotides not matched to a gene: 6. The CDR3 runs to 15 residues. In germline, CDR1 is SGHTA, CDR2 FQGNSA. CDR3 bases: TGTGCCAGCAGTTGGGACAGGGGGCTTGGCGGGGAGCTGTTTTTT. Its protein product is CASSWDRGLGGELFF.

In this sample, this clone turned up a few times. V usage is TRBV7-2 and J usage is TRBJ1-2; D ambiguous. The V end lost 0 bases, the J end lost 4 bases, and 12 bases lay between the germline ends. There are 15 residues in the CDR3. Germline V CDR1 and CDR2: SGHTA, FQGNSA. The CDR3 here is CASSLARRSSYGYTF. For the CDR3, the DNA is TGTGCCAGCAGCTTAGCTCGGCGGTCTTCCTATGGCTACACCTTC.

The chain has TRBV30 and TRBJ1-2, with D uncertain. In germline, CDR1 is GTSNPN, CDR2 SVGIG (reference sequence). Trimming shortened V by 4 bases and J by 7 bases, and 10 bases separated the two germline ends. The CDR3 is 11 amino acids. The chain's CDR3 is CAWTLGVGYTF. DNA of the CDR3: TGTGCCTGGACTCTCGGGGTTGGCTACACCTTC.

The rearrangement joins TRBV7-9 to TRBJ2-3, with 7 positions matching TRBD2. Per the germline V gene, CDR1 is SEHNR and CDR2 is FQNEAQ (reference sequence). CDR3 length: 16 residues. With 1 base clipped from V and 2 bases from J, the junction kept 6 bases outside the gene matches. CDR3: CASSLGSSGTTDTQYF. As DNA, the CDR3 is TGTGCCAGCAGCTTAGGTTCTAGCGGCACCACAGATACGCAGTATTTT. The whole variable domain, remainder taken from reference TRBV7-9 and TRBJ2-3, is DTGVSQNPRHKITKRGQNVTFRCDPISEHNRLYWYRQTLGQGPEFLTYFQNEAQLEKSRLLSDRFSAERPKGSFSTLEIQRTEQGDSAMYLCASSLGSSGTTDTQYFGPGTRLTVL.

J is TRBJ2-7 and V is TRBV19; no clear D gene. Trimming took off 7 bases at V and 4 bases at J, with 17 bases between the two ends. The CDR3 extends over 14 amino acids. Germline CDR1 reads LNHDA; CDR2 reads SQIVND (reference sequence). This CDR3 is CASKLSGSQYEQYF. The CDR3, as DNA: TGTGCCAGTAAGTTGTCCGGGTCCCAATACGAGCAGTACTTC.

This chain connects TRBV5-6 to TRBJ1-1; the D gene is possibly TRBD1 (5 bases). CDR1 and CDR2 from the germline V gene are SGHDT and YYEEEE. V dropped 0 bases and J dropped 0 bases, with 9 bases sitting between them. The CDR3 length is 15 residues. The CDR3 region has the DNA TGTGCCAGCAGCTTGGCAGGGCCTATGAACACTGAAGCTTTCTTT. It encodes CASSLAGPMNTEAFF.

This rearrangement joins TRBV28 to TRBJ2-7; TRBD1 might be the D (6 bases). CDR1 is MDHEN and CDR2 is SYDVKM in the germline V gene. There are 15 residues in the CDR3. Between the trimmed V and J ends, which lost 5 bases and 6 bases, there was a span of 20 bases. DNA for the CDR3: TGTGCCAGCAGTCCGCCGGGCCCTAGGGGGATCGAGCAGTACTTC. Its protein is CASSPPGPRGIEQYF. The full variable domain, in which reference TRBV28 and TRBJ2-7 provide the parts outside the CDR3, is DVKVTQSSRYLVKRTGEKVFLECVQDMDHENMFWYRQDPGLGLRLIYFSYDVKMKEKGDIPEGYSVSREKKERFSLILESASTNQTSMYLCASSPPGPRGIEQYFGPGTRLTVT.

This clone was counted a few times. The chain employs TRBV9 and TRBJ1-1; 8 bases match TRBD1. In germline, CDR1 is SGDLS, CDR2 YYNGEE. Trimming cost V 3 bases and J 8 bases; bases outside gene matches: 3. CDR3 size: 12 residues. The CDR3 sequence: CASSDGQGEAFF. DNA of the CDR3: TGTGCCAGCAGCGACGGACAGGGCGAAGCTTTCTTT.

This chain connects TRBV11-2 to TRBJ2-5; 10 bases line up with TRBD1. This CDR3 contains 17 residues. With 2 bases clipped from V and 5 bases from J, the junction kept 11 bases outside the gene matches. Germline CDR1 is SGHAT and CDR2 is FQNNGV. The CDR3 DNA reads as TGTGCCAGCAGCTTACCCCTCTGGGACAGGGGAGGGGAGACCCAGTACTTC. It translates to CASSLPLWDRGGETQYF.

The chain combines TRBV7-9 with TRBJ1-5, with TRBD1 matching over 9 bases. CDR1 is SEHNR and CDR2 is FQNEAQ in the germline V gene (reference sequence). This CDR3 is 15 amino acids long. V shed 1 base and J 6 bases; nucleotides not matched to a gene: 4. The CDR3 nucleotides are TGTGCCAGCAGCTTAGGACAGGGGGTTAGTCAGCCCCAGCATTTT. This sequence encodes CASSLGQGVSQPQHF.

The chain joins TRBV5-1 to TRBJ2-3; 10 bases align to TRBD2. The V segment lost 2 bases and the J segment 1 base; nucleotides outside the gene matches: 4. The CDR3 contains 16 residues. Germline-derived CDR1 and CDR2 are SGHRS and YFSETQ. CDR3 sequence reads: CASSFGTSERTDTQYF. The CDR3 DNA follows: TGCGCCAGCAGCTTTGGGACTAGCGAACGCACAGATACGCAGTATTTT.

V usage is TRBV27 and J usage is TRBJ1-1; D remains ambiguous. The V gene lost 3 bases and the J gene lost 4 bases, with 18 bases spanning the gap. The CDR3 is made up of 16 amino acids. Germline V CDR1 and CDR2: MNHEY, SMNVEV (reference sequence). The CDR3 coding sequence is TGTGCCAGCAGTTTTCTCAGTAGCGCGGGGTCCACTGAAGCTTTCTTT. This gives the protein CASSFLSSAGSTEAFF.

This clone is a singleton in its sample. The rearrangement links TRBV5-1 to TRBJ2-7, with 13 bases identical to TRBD2. V shed 4 bases and J 6 bases; nucleotides not matched to a gene: 7. The CDR3 contains 15 residues. Looked up from germline, CDR1 is SGHRS and CDR2 is YFSETQ. The CDR3 region is CASSPTSGRVREQYF. In DNA form, the CDR3 reads TGCGCCAGCAGCCCTACTAGCGGGAGGGTTCGCGAGCAGTACTTC.

The chain uses TRBV9 and TRBJ2-1; 7 bases are a match to TRBD1. Trimming cost V 2 bases and J 2 bases; bases outside gene matches: 4. Germline CDR1 is SGDLS and CDR2 is YYNGEE. This CDR3 is 15 amino acids long. As DNA, the CDR3 is TGTGCCAGCAGCGTTCAGGGGGTCCCCTACAATGAGCAGTTCTTC. This sequence encodes CASSVQGVPYNEQFF.

The count of this clone is one. This chain connects TRBV5-1 to TRBJ2-2; unclear D gene. The CDR3 consists of 17 residues. The V end lost 2 bases, the J end lost 0 bases, and 14 bases lay between the germline ends. Looked up from germline, CDR1 is SGHRS and CDR2 is YFSETQ. CDR3 DNA: TGCGCCAGCAGCTTTACGGGTAGTACCGCGAACACCGGGGAGCTGTTTTTT. Translated: CASSFTGSTANTGELFF.

The chain carries TRBV5-1 and TRBJ2-2; D is possibly TRBD2 (6 bases). V lost 0 bases and J lost 3, with 9 bases in between. CDR1 SGHRS and CDR2 YFSETQ come from the germline V gene. The CDR3 sequence is 15 residues long. CDR3 region: CASSLAEGYTGELFF. DNA for the CDR3: TGCGCCAGCAGCTTGGCGGAGGGTTACACCGGGGAGCTGTTTTTT.

The V call is TRBV5-1, the J call TRBJ2-1; TRBD2 matches 11 bases. V lost 8 bases, J lost 6 bases, and 10 bases stayed unmatched. Looked up from germline, CDR1 is SGHRS and CDR2 is YFSETQ. The CDR3 has 15 residues. CDR3 nucleotide sequence: TGCGCCAGTACCGAAGGGACTAGCGGCACCAATGAGCAGTTCTTC. It specifies CASTEGTSGTNEQFF.